This T cell receptor beta chain was identified in a study of shared clonotypes between healthy human individuals (dated by TCRdb to the early 2020s). Looking at the study overall: The cohort comprised two women and a few men aged 18 to 49 years. For each donor, CD4 naive and CD4 memory were each run on three plates, CD8 naive on two plates, and CD8 memory on one plate. To estimate repertoire size and how much clonotypes are shared between individuals, the study performed deep sequencing of blood TCR repertoires from a handful of healthy adults. Different laboratories and diverse techniques were used to prepare libraries and sequence TCR repertoires, to increase sequencing depth and limit assay-specific biases. Leukapheresis yielded between about 0.9 and 8.9 billion PBMCs per donor.

For the CD8 naive samples, CD45RO-negative cells were positively selected for CCR7, yielding a CD45RA+CCR7+ population from which TemRA cells were excluded. The donors were healthy, HIV-negative adults who had no recently reported acute infections or vaccinations. Every donor was a Caucasian adult living in Nashville, Tennessee, USA. After blood collection by leukapheresis, PBMCs were isolated using Ficoll-Histopaque density gradient centrifugation and then cryopreserved in the vapor phase of liquid nitrogen. Analytical flow cytometry was used to check the purity and quantity of each magnetically sorted T cell population. Genomic DNA was isolated from every sorted fraction and measured by UV absorbance on a Nanodrop 2000c. A word on this clone: Which antigen it targets is not known. The sample holds no much larger clone one base away, and base qualities are not on file.

Overall results and qualifications from the work: Larger estimated clonotype richness was generally found for naive subsets than for memory subsets. Across a few donors, about 4.5% of naive CD4, 3% to 3.5% of naive CD8, 2.3% of memory CD4, and 0.4% to 0.45% of memory CD8 clonotypes were shared. The genetic and exposure-history diversity represented was limited by the small number of donors. Even with the large sequencing depth, rarefaction of the sorted-subset datasets indicated that sequencing was incomplete. Pairwise subsampling led to the expectation that sequencing depth would affect the degree of clonotype sharing among donors. Sampling was limited to blood, and TCR repertoires in tissue likely differ from TCR repertoires in blood. Higher generation probabilities were observed for clonotypes shared by all four sorted-subset donors than for non-shared clonotypes.

V is reduced by 0 bases and J by 0 bases, leaving a spacing of 15 bases between them. The CDR3 measures 18 amino acids from cysteine to phenylalanine. Only the CDR3 DNA is retained, 54 bases long and in frame from the first base. From the germline V gene, CDR1 is KGHSY and CDR2 is FQNENV. TCR CDR3 regions were amplified from genomic DNA by multiplex PCR using the deep immunoSEQ assay. Genomic DNA extracted from each cell subset was distributed evenly over all wells of several immunoSEQ 96-well plates, and each plate served as one replicate. Each replicate PCR for sorted subsets received approximately 220 ng genomic DNA, equal to tens of thousands of T cell genomes. Purified libraries were measured with a Qubit 3.0 fluorometer, size-checked on a Bioanalyzer 2100, and measured again with the KAPA Library Quantification kit. Each immunoSEQ 96-well plate was sequenced on its own single-read 150-cycle Illumina NextSeq 550 flow cell. From the authors' description of their analysis: Because the immunoSEQ output included only junctional sequences and no quality scores, the filtering could not be the same as the filtering used for full-length reads. Sequences were annotated with PyIR, a Python wrapper for IgBLAST v1.9, and V/J genes and CDR3 were assigned using IMGT germline references. Reads were filtered out if the reads had weak V/J assignments (E-value above 1e-6), no CDR3, stop codons, out-of-frame junctions, or ambiguous translated residues. A V3J clonotype was defined by an identical inferred V gene, J gene, and CDR3 amino acid sequence. To compute the percentage overlap between repertoires, the number of shared unique clonotypes was divided by the size of the smaller repertoire. Three approaches were used to assess repertoire richness: RTK rarefaction, the Chao1 estimator, and Recon v2.1 estimates of unobserved clonotypes. Generation probabilities were computed with OLGA for all TCRbeta clonotypes obtained by the gDNA method from four donors. The table comes from immuneACCESS by way of TCRdb, which keeps in-frame sequences with V and J called. Part of the clones is missing from these tables; in studies checked, under half for an unresolved V gene and the rest for unknown reasons. For V, J and clone size, that table is used; D and trimming come from the DNA. This sample gives millions of clones in total; about 92% of them show up just once. The ten largest clones represent more than 1.5% of the sample.

The specimen sequenced was naive CD8+ T cells from PBMCs. The cell subset or site label, as the study defines it: CD45RA+CCR7+. The receptor comes from a man aged 18 to 30 in good health. Some clones in this sample may be carry-over from other donors' samples. This chain is built from TRBV16 and TRBJ1-5; the D gene is not confidently resolved. The CDR3 is CASSQSGSLSYSNQPQHF. The DNA sequence follows: TGTGCCAGCAGCCAATCTGGCTCTTTATCCTATAGCAATCAGCCCCAGCATTTT. The reference TRBV16 and TRBJ1-5 proteins fill in what lies around the CDR3, so the full variable domain reads GEEVAQTPKHLVRGEGQKAKLYCAPIKGHSYVFWYQQVLKNEFKFLISFQNENVFDETGMPKERFSAKCLPNSPCSLEIQATKLEDSAVYFCASSQSGSLSYSNQPQHFGDGTRLSIL.